Listed here are 25 T cell receptor beta chains from one sample, sequenced in a study of T-cell memory formation after mild COVID-19. Each CDR3 protein gets one entry after TCRdb re-called the 5' RACE reads with MiXCR. The sample has about 400,000 distinct CDR3 sequences, roughly 15% seen once. The sequenced sample was PBMCs or a T cell subset sorted from them (not recorded which). The receptor set was obtained from a young man who had mild COVID-19 (a few samples of this study predate the infection). Cell type and time point are not known.

The chain carries TRBV6-2 or TRBV6-3 and TRBJ1-5; D ambiguous. The CDR3 is made up of 15 amino acids. The germline gives CDR1 MNHEY, CDR2 SVGEGT. Trimming stripped 7 bases from V and 1 base from J, with 14 bases between. CDR3 protein: CASTALGPSNQPQHF. CDR3 sequence (DNA): TGTGCCAGCACCGCATTGGGCCCCAGCAATCAGCCCCAGCATTTT.

V and J are TRBV12-3 or TRBV12-4 and TRBJ2-5, with 8 bases matching TRBD2. The CDR3 loop spans 15 amino acids. V lost 5 bases and J lost 1; bases outside the gene matches: 6. CDR3 residues: CASSGRRGAQETQYF. The CDR3 nucleotides are TGTGCCAGCAGTGGGAGGCGGGGGGCCCAAGAGACCCAGTACTTC.

CDR3 loop: CASSPGRDSLSYF. CDR3 DNA: TGTGCCAGCAGCCCCGGCCGGGATTCCCTTTCCTATTTT. The genes are TRBV7-3 and TRBJ2-3; a possible D gene is TRBD2 (5 bases). This CDR3 is built from 13 residues. Germline CDR1 SGHTA, CDR2 FQGTGA. Trimming took 5 bases from V and 15 from J, leaving 21 bases between them.

This clonotype came up many times. The chain recombines TRBV7-2 with TRBJ2-1; tentatively, D is TRBD2 (5 bases). V was pared by 8 bases and J by 0 bases, with 17 bases between. There are 16 residues in the CDR3. Per the germline V gene, CDR1 is SGHTA and CDR2 is FQGNSA. Here the CDR3 DNA reads TGTGCCAGCCTCCCTTCGGGGTCAAGCTCCTACAATGAGCAGTTCTTC. Encoded protein: CASLPSGSSSYNEQFF.

The J gene is TRBJ2-3, the V gene TRBV24-1; D unclear. The CDR3 length is 12 residues. V was pared by 5 bases and J by 5 bases, with 7 bases between. CDR1 is KGHDR and CDR2 is SFDVKD in the germline V gene. CDR3 DNA sequence: TGTGCCACCAGTGGCTACGGAGATACGCAGTATTTT. Its protein product is CATSGYGDTQYF.

This clonotype was observed many times. This chain joins TRBV4-3 and TRBJ2-1; TRBD1 aligns across 10 bases. Germline-derived CDR1 and CDR2 are LGHNA and YSLEER. The CDR3 length is 16 residues. With 5 bases clipped from V and 7 bases from J, the junction kept 11 bases outside the gene matches. The CDR3 coding sequence is TGCGCCAGCAGCACACACCGGGACAGGGGTTCTAATGAGCAGTTCTTC. It yields the protein CASSTHRDRGSNEQFF.

The chain has TRBV3-1 and TRBJ2-1; D is perhaps TRBD1 (5 bases). The CDR3 sequence is 12 residues long. In germline, CDR1 is LGHDT, CDR2 YNNKEL (reference sequence). Deletions cut 1 base from V and 14 bases from J, with 12 bases between. DNA for the CDR3: TGTGCCAGCAGCCAAGGCAGGGCCAAGGAGTTCTTC. As protein: CASSQGRAKEFF.

The chain uses TRBV27 and TRBJ2-3, with 10 positions matching TRBD2. V was clipped by 5 bases and J by 6 bases; unmatched bases: 8. In germline, CDR1 is MNHEY, CDR2 SMNVEV (reference sequence). There are 15 residues in the CDR3. CDR3 amino acids: CASSIAGGWADTQYF. The CDR3 region has the DNA TGTGCCAGCAGTATAGCGGGGGGCTGGGCTGATACGCAGTATTTT.

This clonotype was seen only a few times. The CDR3: CSARYGGRSTDTQYF. The CDR3 coding sequence is TGCAGTGCTAGGTACGGCGGGCGGAGCACAGATACGCAGTATTTT. The genes are TRBV20-1 and TRBJ2-3, with a tentative D call TRBD2 (5 bases). V lost 3 bases, J lost 0 bases, and 13 bases lay in between. The CDR3 has 15 residues. Germline CDR1 is DFQATT and CDR2 is SNEGSKA (reference sequence).

In its sample, this clonotype was seen a few times. The gene calls are TRBV12-3 or TRBV12-4 and TRBJ2-1; 7 nucleotides align to TRBD2. V trimming: 8 bases; J trimming: 7 bases; junction bases outside the gene matches: 8. CDR3 length: 13 residues. DNA for the CDR3: TGTGCCAGCTTCGAGCGGGGTGAGAATGAGCAGTTCTTC. It specifies CASFERGENEQFF.

The chain couples TRBV7-2 to TRBJ2-4; D is possibly TRBD1 (6 bases). The CDR3 spans 15 residues. Germline V CDR1 and CDR2: SGHTA, FQGNSA. V lost 4 bases to trimming and J lost 5 bases, with 15 bases between them. CDR3 nucleotide sequence: TGTGCCAGCAGCTACGGCAGGGGTCTGGAAAACATTCAGTACTTC. Translation: CASSYGRGLENIQYF.

This clonotype was detected a few times. This rearrangement joins TRBV18 to TRBJ1-1, with a tentative D call TRBD1 (6 bases). The CDR3 covers 15 residues. The germline CDR1 and CDR2 sequences are KGHSH and LQKENI. Trimming stripped 6 bases from V and 0 bases from J, with 14 bases between. The CDR3 is CASSPTGSMNTEAFF. DNA of the CDR3: TGTGCCAGCTCGCCGACAGGAAGCATGAACACTGAAGCTTTCTTT.

V is TRBV28 and J is TRBJ2-3; D not certain. CDR3 length equals 13 residues. V was trimmed by 10 bases and J by 2 bases, leaving 13 bases between them. Germline V gene lookup returns CDR1 MDHEN and CDR2 SYDVKM. The CDR3 loop reads CATTAPFTDTQYF. The CDR3 bases are TGTGCCACCACTGCCCCTTTCACAGATACGCAGTATTTT.

This clonotype was picked up a small number of times. The rearrangement uses TRBV24-1 and TRBJ2-1, with a possible D match to TRBD1 (5 bases). V lost 2 bases, J lost 5 bases, and 12 bases lay in between. The CDR3 contains 15 residues. CDR1 KGHDR and CDR2 SFDVKD come from the germline V gene. The CDR3 sequence: CATSDSDSYDNEQFF. The CDR3 coding sequence is TGTGCCACCAGTGATTCTGACAGTTATGACAATGAGCAGTTCTTC.

This clonotype has a handful of counts. This rearrangement joins TRBV18 to TRBJ2-1; D unclear. The germline CDR1 and CDR2 sequences are KGHSH and LQKENI. Trimming stripped 6 bases from V and 6 bases from J, with 18 bases between. The CDR3 sequence is 15 residues long. The CDR3 DNA sequence: TGTGCCAGCTCCCCAAACTTCGACCGGAGCAATGAGCAGTTCTTC. Translated: CASSPNFDRSNEQFF.

The gene calls are TRBV4-1 and TRBJ2-1, with 9 positions matching TRBD1. The V segment lost 4 bases and the J segment 8 bases; nucleotides outside the gene matches: 9. The CDR3 is 15 residues long. Germline CDR1 MGHRA, CDR2 YSYEKL. CDR3 sequence reads: CASSPSGQGSDEQFF. CDR3 bases: TGCGCCAGCAGCCCATCAGGACAGGGGAGCGATGAGCAGTTCTTC.

J is TRBJ2-3 and V is TRBV14; tentatively, D is TRBD2 (7 bases). The germline V and J ends were trimmed by 4 bases and 2 bases, with 13 bases remaining between them. Per germline, CDR1 SGHDN and CDR2 FVKESK. This CDR3 comprises 15 residues. Written as DNA, the CDR3 is TGTGCCAGCAGCCTTTGGGGGGGCCTCACAGATACGCAGTATTTT. Its translation is CASSLWGGLTDTQYF.

The chain has TRBV5-1 and TRBJ2-3, with D perhaps matching TRBD2 (6 bases). Germline V gene lookup returns CDR1 SGHRS and CDR2 YFSETQ. CDR3 length equals 17 residues. Trimming shortened V by 3 bases and J by 4 bases, and 21 bases separated the two germline ends. CDR3 amino acids: CASSWSSSVLVADTQYF. CDR3 sequence (DNA): TGCGCCAGCAGCTGGTCGTCTAGCGTGCTAGTCGCAGATACGCAGTATTTT. The entire variable domain, with the rest obtained from reference TRBV5-1 and TRBJ2-3, is as follows: KAGVTQTPRYLIKTRGQQVTLSCSPISGHRSVSWYQQTPGQGLQFLFEYFSETQRNKGNFPGRFSGRQFSNSRSEMNVSTLELGDSALYLCASSWSSSVLVADTQYFGPGTRLTVL.

The chain recombines TRBV5-1 with TRBJ2-1; TRBD2 matches at 12 bases. Germline V CDR1 and CDR2: SGHRS, YFSETQ. The CDR3 covers 14 residues. V lost 6 bases and J lost 8; bases outside the gene matches: 6. The CDR3 nucleotides are TGCGCCAGCAACAGACTAGCGGGGGTTCATGAGCAGTTCTTC. Its translation is CASNRLAGVHEQFF.

This clonotype has a handful of counts. The V and J genes are TRBV5-1 and TRBJ2-7; D is perhaps TRBD2 (6 bases). CDR1 and CDR2 from the germline V gene are SGHRS and YFSETQ. V was trimmed by 3 bases and J by 5 bases, leaving 12 bases between them. The CDR3 is 13 residues long. The CDR3 region is CASSSDTGDEQYV. In nucleotides, the CDR3 is TGCGCCAGCAGCTCTGACACGGGAGACGAGCAGTACGTC.

The chain combines TRBV6-2 or TRBV6-3 with TRBJ2-7; D is undetermined. Germline V lookup: CDR1 MNHEY, CDR2 SVGEGT. This CDR3 comprises 14 residues. Trimming took off 3 bases at V and 0 bases at J, with 9 bases between the two ends. The CDR3 sequence: CASSYGPSSYEQYF. The CDR3 bases are TGTGCCAGCAGTTATGGTCCTAGCTCCTACGAGCAGTACTTC.

This clonotype has just a few counts. The chain links TRBV5-1 to TRBJ2-7; D possibly corresponds to TRBD1 (6 bases). This CDR3 is built from 16 residues. Germline lookup yields CDR1 SGHRS and CDR2 YFSETQ. Trimming stripped 3 bases from V and 1 base from J, with 17 bases between. The CDR3: CASSSEDRQASYEQYF. The CDR3 DNA reads as TGCGCCAGCAGCTCCGAGGACCGACAGGCTTCCTACGAGCAGTACTTC. The full variable domain, with the rest looked up from reference TRBV5-1 and TRBJ2-7, is KAGVTQTPRYLIKTRGQQVTLSCSPISGHRSVSWYQQTPGQGLQFLFEYFSETQRNKGNFPGRFSGRQFSNSRSEMNVSTLELGDSALYLCASSSEDRQASYEQYFGPGTRLTVT.

This clonotype was seen at least ten times. This rearrangement joins TRBV7-9 to TRBJ2-3; perhaps TRBD1 as D (5 bases). Germline V gene lookup returns CDR1 SEHNR and CDR2 FQNEAQ (reference sequence). V shed 11 bases and J shed 5 bases, with 17 bases lying between them. This CDR3 spans 13 amino acids. CDR3 nucleotides: TGTGCCCAAGATCCAGGGTTGGGAGATACGCAGTATTTT. Translation gives CAQDPGLGDTQYF.

This clonotype showed up just a few times. The gene calls are TRBV20-1 and TRBJ2-5; D assignment may be TRBD1 or TRBD2 (5 bases each). The CDR3 length is 13 residues. Germline lookup yields CDR1 DFQATT and CDR2 SNEGSKA (reference sequence). The V end was cut by 3 bases, the J end by 3 bases, with 11 bases between. CDR3 sequence reads: CSASFGTEETQYF. In DNA form, the CDR3 reads TGCAGTGCTAGCTTCGGGACGGAAGAGACCCAGTACTTC.

This clonotype was seen a few times. The chain has TRBV5-1 and TRBJ1-2, with 7 bases fitting TRBD1. CDR1 and CDR2 from the germline V gene are SGHRS and YFSETQ. J was trimmed by 3 bases and V by 3 bases; bases with no gene match: 5. This CDR3 region has 14 residues. CDR3 nucleotides: TGCGCCAGCAGCTCCCAGGGGGGAGACTATGGCTACACCTTC. Its translation: CASSSQGGDYGYTF.